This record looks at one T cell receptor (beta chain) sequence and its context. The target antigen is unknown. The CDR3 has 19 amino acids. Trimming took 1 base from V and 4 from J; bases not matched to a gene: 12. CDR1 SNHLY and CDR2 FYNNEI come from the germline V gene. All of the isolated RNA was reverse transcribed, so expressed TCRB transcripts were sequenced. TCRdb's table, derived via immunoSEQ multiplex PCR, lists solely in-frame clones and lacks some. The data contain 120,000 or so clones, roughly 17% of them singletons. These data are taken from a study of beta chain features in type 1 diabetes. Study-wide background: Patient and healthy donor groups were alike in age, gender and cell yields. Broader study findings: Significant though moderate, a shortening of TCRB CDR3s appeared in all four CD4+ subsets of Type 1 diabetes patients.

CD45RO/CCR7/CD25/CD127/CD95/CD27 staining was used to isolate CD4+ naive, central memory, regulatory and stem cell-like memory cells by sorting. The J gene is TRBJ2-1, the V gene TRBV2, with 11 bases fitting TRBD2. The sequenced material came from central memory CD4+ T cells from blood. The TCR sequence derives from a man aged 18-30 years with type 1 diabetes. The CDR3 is CASSEGTDIAGGEYNEQFF. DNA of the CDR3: TGTGCCAGCAGTGAAGGGACAGATATAGCGGGAGGGGAGTACAATGAGCAGTTCTTC.